A single sample is the source of the 7 T cell receptor beta chains below, sequenced in a study of cytomegalovirus exposure and HLA in healthy donors. Data came from immunoSEQ multiplex PCR; TCRdb stores just in-frame clones and leaves some out. The table lists about 340,000 clones, roughly 88% of them singletons, with 0.7% to 0.85% in the top ten. The sequenced sample was PBMCs. These receptors were taken from a woman under 30 in good health and CMV-seronegative.

This clone occurred a few times. The chain couples TRBV7-2 to TRBJ2-7, with TRBD2 as a possible D gene (6 bases). V gave up 1 base and J gave up 4 bases, with 8 bases separating them. CDR1 is SGHTA and CDR2 is FQGNSA in the germline V gene. The CDR3 is made up of 13 amino acids. CDR3 sequence (DNA): TGTGCCAGCAGCTTAGGGCGGGGTTACGAGCAGTACTTC. Its protein product is CASSLGRGYEQYF.

The chain joins TRBV9 to TRBJ1-1; D not resolved. With 3 bases removed from V and 3 bases from J, the gap between germline ends came to 18 bases. Germline values: CDR1 SGDLS, CDR2 YYNGEE. The CDR3 is made up of 16 amino acids. CDR3 protein: CASSASRRRRDTEAFF. The CDR3 DNA reads TGTGCCAGCAGCGCCTCCCGGAGGAGGAGGGACACTGAAGCTTTCTTT.

The J gene is TRBJ2-3, the V gene TRBV2; no clear D gene. Germline CDR1 SNHLY, CDR2 FYNNEI. V gave up 4 bases and J gave up 4 bases, with 12 bases separating them. The CDR3 sequence is 14 residues long. In nucleotides, the CDR3 is TGTGCCAGCAGTGCCTACGTCCGCGCAGATACGCAGTATTTT. This encodes CASSAYVRADTQYF.

The chain has TRBV19 and TRBJ2-6; tentatively, D is TRBD2 (5 bases). The ends were cut back, 9 bases at V and 3 bases at J, with 9 bases in the middle. This CDR3 has 13 amino acids. From germline, CDR1 is LNHDA and CDR2 SQIVND (reference sequence). The CDR3: CASGVGGANVLTF. The CDR3 region has the DNA TGTGCCAGCGGGGTAGGTGGGGCCAACGTCCTGACTTTC.

The V and J genes are TRBV29-1 and TRBJ2-3; 9 positions match TRBD2. V trimming: 3 bases; J trimming: 2 bases; junction bases outside the gene matches: 6. CDR3 size: 15 residues. Germline CDR1 is SQVTM and CDR2 is ANQGSEA. CDR3 residues: CSVDASGTPTDTQYF. CDR3 DNA: TGCAGCGTTGATGCTAGCGGGACACCCACAGATACGCAGTATTTT.

The V gene is TRBV11-2, the J gene TRBJ2-3, with 9 nucleotides matching TRBD2. Germline V CDR1 and CDR2: SGHAT, FQNNGV. CDR3 length: 15 amino acids. V gave up 4 bases and J gave up 2 bases; unmatched junction bases: 4. CDR3: CASSSLAGSTDTQYF. The CDR3 DNA reads TGTGCCAGCAGCTCCCTAGCGGGATCCACAGATACGCAGTATTTT.

This clone showed up just a few times. CDR3 DNA sequence: TGTGCCAGCAGACTGAACCAAGAGACCCAGTACTTC. It codes for CASRLNQETQYF. This chain uses TRBV6-5 with TRBJ2-5; the D is unclear. V was trimmed by 6 bases and J by 0 bases, leaving 5 bases between them. Germline loops: CDR1 MNHEY, CDR2 SVGAGI. The CDR3 contains 12 residues.